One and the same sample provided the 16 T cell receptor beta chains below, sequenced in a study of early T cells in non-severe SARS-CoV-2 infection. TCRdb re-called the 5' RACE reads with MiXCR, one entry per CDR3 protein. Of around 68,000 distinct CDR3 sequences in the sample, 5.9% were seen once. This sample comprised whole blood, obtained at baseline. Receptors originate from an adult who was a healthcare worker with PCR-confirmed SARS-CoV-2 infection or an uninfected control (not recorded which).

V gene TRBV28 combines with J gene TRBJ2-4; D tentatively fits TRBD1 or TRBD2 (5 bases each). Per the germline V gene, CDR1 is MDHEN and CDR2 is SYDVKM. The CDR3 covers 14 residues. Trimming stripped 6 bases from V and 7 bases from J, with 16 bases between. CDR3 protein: CASSRWGLGNIQYF. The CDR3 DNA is TGTGCCAGCAGCCGATGGGGGTTGGGGAACATTCAGTACTTC. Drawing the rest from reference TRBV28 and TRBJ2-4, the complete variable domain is DVKVTQSSRYLVKRTGEKVFLECVQDMDHENMFWYRQDPGLGLRLIYFSYDVKMKEKGDIPEGYSVSREKKERFSLILESASTNQTSMYLCASSRWGLGNIQYFGAGTRLSVL.

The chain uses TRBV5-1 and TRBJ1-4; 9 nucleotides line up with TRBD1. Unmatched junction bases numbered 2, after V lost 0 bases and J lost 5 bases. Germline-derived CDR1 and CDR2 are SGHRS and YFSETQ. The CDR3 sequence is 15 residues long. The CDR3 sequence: CASSLEGQGNEKLFF. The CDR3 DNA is TGCGCCAGCAGCTTGGAGGGACAGGGAAATGAAAAACTGTTTTTT. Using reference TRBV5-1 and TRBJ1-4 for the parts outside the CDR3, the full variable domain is KAGVTQTPRYLIKTRGQQVTLSCSPISGHRSVSWYQQTPGQGLQFLFEYFSETQRNKGNFPGRFSGRQFSNSRSEMNVSTLELGDSALYLCASSLEGQGNEKLFFGSGTQLSVL.

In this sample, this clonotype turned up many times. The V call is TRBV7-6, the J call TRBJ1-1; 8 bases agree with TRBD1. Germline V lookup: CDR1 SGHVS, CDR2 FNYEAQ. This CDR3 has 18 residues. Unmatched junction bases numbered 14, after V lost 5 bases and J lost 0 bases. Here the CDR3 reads CASSPTPTQGALNTEAFF. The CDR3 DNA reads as TGTGCCAGCAGCCCCACGCCAACCCAGGGGGCTTTGAACACTGAAGCTTTCTTT. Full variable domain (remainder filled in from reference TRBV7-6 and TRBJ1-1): GAGVSQSPRYKVTKRGQDVALRCDPISGHVSLYWYRQALGQGPEFLTYFNYEAQQDKSGLPNDRFSAERPEGSISTLTIQRTEQRDSAMYRCASSPTPTQGALNTEAFFGQGTRLTVV.

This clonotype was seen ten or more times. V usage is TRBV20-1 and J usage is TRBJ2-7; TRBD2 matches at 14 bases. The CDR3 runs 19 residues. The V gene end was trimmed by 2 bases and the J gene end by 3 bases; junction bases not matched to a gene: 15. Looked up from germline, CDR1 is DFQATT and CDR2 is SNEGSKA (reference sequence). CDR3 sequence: CSARPPLGTSGRVGYEQYF. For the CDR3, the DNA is TGCAGTGCTAGACCTCCCCTCGGGACTAGCGGGAGAGTTGGCTACGAGCAGTACTTC.

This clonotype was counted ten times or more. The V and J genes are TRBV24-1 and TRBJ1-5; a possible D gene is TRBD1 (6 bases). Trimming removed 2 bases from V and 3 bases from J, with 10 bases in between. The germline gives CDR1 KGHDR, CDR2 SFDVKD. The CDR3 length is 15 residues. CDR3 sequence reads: CATSDSGANNQPQHF. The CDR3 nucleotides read TGTGCCACCAGTGATTCGGGGGCTAACAATCAGCCCCAGCATTTT.

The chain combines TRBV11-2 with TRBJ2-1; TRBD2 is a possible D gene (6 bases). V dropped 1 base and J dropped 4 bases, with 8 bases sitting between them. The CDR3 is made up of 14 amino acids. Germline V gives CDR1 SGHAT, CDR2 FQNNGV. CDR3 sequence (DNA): TGTGCCAGCAGCTTAGCCGGGGGATACAATGAGCAGTTCTTC. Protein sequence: CASSLAGGYNEQFF.

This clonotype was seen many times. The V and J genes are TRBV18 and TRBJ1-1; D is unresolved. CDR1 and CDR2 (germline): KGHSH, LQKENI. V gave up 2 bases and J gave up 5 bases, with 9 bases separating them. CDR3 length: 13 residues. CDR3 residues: CASSPERGTEAFF. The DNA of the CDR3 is TGTGCCAGCTCACCAGAGAGAGGGACTGAAGCTTTCTTT.

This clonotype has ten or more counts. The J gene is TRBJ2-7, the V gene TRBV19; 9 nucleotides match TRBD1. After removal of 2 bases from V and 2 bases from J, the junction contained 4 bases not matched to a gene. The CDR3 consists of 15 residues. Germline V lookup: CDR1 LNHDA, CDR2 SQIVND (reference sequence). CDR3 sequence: CASSITTGGAYEQYF. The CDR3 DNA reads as TGTGCCAGTAGTATAACGACAGGGGGGGCCTACGAGCAGTACTTC.

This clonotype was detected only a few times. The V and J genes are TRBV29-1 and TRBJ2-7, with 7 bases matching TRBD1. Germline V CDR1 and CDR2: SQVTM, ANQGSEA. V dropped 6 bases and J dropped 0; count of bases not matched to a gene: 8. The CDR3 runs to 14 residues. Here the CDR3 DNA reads TGCAGCGTCAGACAGGGTCTGAGCTCCTACGAGCAGTACTTC. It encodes CSVRQGLSSYEQYF.

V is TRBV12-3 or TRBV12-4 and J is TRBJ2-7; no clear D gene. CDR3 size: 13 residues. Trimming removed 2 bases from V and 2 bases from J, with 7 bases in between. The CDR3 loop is CASSLIGTYEQYF. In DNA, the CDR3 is TGTGCCAGCAGTTTAATAGGGACCTACGAGCAGTACTTC.

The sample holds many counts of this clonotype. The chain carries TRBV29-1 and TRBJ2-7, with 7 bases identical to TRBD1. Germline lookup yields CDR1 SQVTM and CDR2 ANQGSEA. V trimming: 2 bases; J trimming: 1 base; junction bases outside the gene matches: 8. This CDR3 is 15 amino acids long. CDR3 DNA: TGCAGCGTTGAAACCCAAAGACAGGGTTCCTACGAGCAGTACTTC. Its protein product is CSVETQRQGSYEQYF.

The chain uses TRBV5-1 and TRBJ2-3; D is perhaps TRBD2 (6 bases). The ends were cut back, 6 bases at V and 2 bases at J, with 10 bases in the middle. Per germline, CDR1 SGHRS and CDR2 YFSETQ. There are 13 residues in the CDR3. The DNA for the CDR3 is TGCGCCAGCATGCGGGAACCCACAGATACGCAGTATTTT. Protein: CASMREPTDTQYF.

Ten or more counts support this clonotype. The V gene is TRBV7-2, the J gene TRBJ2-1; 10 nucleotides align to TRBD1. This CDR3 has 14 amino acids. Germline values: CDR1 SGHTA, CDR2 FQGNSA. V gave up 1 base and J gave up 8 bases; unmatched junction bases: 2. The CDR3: CASSLGGQGYEQFF. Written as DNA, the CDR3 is TGTGCCAGCAGCTTAGGGGGACAGGGGTATGAGCAGTTCTTC.

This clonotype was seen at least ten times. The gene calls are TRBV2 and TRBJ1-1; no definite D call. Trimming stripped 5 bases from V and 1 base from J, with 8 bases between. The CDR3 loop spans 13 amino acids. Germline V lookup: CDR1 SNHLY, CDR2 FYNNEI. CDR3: CASSKRENTEAFF. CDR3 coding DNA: TGTGCCAGCAGTAAGAGGGAGAACACTGAAGCTTTCTTT.

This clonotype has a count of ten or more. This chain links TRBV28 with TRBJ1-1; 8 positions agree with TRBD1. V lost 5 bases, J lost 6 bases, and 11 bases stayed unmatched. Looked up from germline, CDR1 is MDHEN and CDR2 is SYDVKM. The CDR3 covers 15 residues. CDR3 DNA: TGTGCCAGCAGTACCCGTCGGGACAGGAGGTCTGAAGCTTTCTTT. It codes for CASSTRRDRRSEAFF.

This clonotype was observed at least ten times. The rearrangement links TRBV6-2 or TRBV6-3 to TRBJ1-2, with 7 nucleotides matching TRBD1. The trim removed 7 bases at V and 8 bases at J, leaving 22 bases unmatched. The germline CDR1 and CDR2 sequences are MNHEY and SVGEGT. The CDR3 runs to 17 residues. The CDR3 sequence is CASTQSPPSGTDGGYTF. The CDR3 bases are TGTGCCAGCACCCAGTCCCCACCCAGCGGGACAGACGGCGGCTACACCTTC.